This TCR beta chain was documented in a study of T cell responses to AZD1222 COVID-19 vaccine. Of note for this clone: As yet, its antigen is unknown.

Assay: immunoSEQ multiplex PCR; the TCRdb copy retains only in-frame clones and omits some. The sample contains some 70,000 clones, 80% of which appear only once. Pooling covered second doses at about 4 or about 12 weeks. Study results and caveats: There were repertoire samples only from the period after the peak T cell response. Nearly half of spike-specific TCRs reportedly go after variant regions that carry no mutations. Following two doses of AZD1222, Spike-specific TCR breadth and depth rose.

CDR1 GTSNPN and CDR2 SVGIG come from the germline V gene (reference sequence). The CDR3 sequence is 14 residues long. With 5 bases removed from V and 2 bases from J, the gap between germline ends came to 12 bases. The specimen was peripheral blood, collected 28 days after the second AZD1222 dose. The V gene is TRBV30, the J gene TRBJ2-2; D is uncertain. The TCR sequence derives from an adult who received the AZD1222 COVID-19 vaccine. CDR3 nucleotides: TGTGCCTGGGCTTACACAGAAAACACCGGGGAGCTGTTTTTT. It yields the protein CAWAYTENTGELFF. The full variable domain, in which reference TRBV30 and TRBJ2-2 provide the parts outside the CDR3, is SQTIHQWPATLVQPVGSPLSLECTVEGTSNPNLYWYRQAAGRGLQLLFYSVGIGQISSEVPQNLSASRPQDRQFILSSKKLLLSDSGFYLCAWAYTENTGELFFGEGSRLTVL.